This is a list of T cell receptor beta chains from one sample in a study of siplizumab effects on memory and regulatory T cells. Sequencing was performed with immunoSEQ multiplex PCR; in TCRdb, only in-frame clones are kept and a portion is missing. The table has about 100,000 clones, roughly 94% seen once. Material for sequencing was non-Treg CD4+ T cells sorted from blood. The source is a human donor in good health. CDR3s include the opening cysteine and the closing phenylalanine or tryptophan. A D gene is named only where the DNA matches it firmly. Size is stated for part of the rows, as once, few or many counts, or as a class when the clone is expanded.

size | V | length | D | CDR3
- | TRBV15 | 19 | TRBD1 | CATSRGYGTGSTEANVLTF
- | TRBV10-1 | 15 | - | CASSESQRSTDTQYF
- | TRBV7-3 | 15 | - | CASSLTSGVGGELFF
- | TRBV7-9 | 14 | TRBD2 | CASSPAGGRSEQYF
- | TRBV5-6 | 15 | - | CASSFWTPFSYEQYF
- | TRBV18 | 13 | - | CASSPLQTGELFF
- | TRBV7-9 | 15 | - | CASSLTREIADTQYF
- | TRBV6-6 | 12 | - | CASSLHLYEQYF
- | TRBV18 | 12 | - | CASSPGNARYTF
- | TRBV7-9 | 15 | - | CASSLSNPTGYGYTF
- | TRBV9 | 17 | - | CASSYTTRLPSTDTQYF
- | TRBV5-4 | 14 | - | CASSFPFTSATQYF
- | TRBV7-6 | 14 | - | CASSFSTNNYGYTF
- | TRBV5-6 | 14 | TRBD1 | CASSFIGGGNTIYF
- | TRBV28 | 12 | - | CASQPTLNEQFF
- | TRBV7-3 | 13 | - | CASSFGVQETQYF
- | TRBV19 | 17 | TRBD2 | CASSISPVLAGGEGKYF
- | TRBV27 | 18 | - | CASSLSGTGDSGANVLTF
once | TRBV5-1 | 17 | - | CASSLAGLTGWVTEAFF
- | TRBV10-3 | 18 | TRBD2 | CAISESEGTSGTPYEQYF
- | TRBV7-3 | 13 | - | CASSLNWADTQYF
- | TRBV30 | 13 | - | CAWSVGLNYGYTF
- | TRBV9 | 15 | - | CASSVVSPTENGYTF
- | TRBV7-8 | 16 | TRBD1 | CASSFRTGRVYEKLFF
- | TRBV14 | 12 | - | CASSQVRYEQYF
- | TRBV23-1 | 17 | TRBD1 | CASSQQTKGTARYGYTF
- | TRBV9 | 13 | - | CASSGPGTDTQYF
- | TRBV18 | 14 | - | CASSPQGGSTEAFF